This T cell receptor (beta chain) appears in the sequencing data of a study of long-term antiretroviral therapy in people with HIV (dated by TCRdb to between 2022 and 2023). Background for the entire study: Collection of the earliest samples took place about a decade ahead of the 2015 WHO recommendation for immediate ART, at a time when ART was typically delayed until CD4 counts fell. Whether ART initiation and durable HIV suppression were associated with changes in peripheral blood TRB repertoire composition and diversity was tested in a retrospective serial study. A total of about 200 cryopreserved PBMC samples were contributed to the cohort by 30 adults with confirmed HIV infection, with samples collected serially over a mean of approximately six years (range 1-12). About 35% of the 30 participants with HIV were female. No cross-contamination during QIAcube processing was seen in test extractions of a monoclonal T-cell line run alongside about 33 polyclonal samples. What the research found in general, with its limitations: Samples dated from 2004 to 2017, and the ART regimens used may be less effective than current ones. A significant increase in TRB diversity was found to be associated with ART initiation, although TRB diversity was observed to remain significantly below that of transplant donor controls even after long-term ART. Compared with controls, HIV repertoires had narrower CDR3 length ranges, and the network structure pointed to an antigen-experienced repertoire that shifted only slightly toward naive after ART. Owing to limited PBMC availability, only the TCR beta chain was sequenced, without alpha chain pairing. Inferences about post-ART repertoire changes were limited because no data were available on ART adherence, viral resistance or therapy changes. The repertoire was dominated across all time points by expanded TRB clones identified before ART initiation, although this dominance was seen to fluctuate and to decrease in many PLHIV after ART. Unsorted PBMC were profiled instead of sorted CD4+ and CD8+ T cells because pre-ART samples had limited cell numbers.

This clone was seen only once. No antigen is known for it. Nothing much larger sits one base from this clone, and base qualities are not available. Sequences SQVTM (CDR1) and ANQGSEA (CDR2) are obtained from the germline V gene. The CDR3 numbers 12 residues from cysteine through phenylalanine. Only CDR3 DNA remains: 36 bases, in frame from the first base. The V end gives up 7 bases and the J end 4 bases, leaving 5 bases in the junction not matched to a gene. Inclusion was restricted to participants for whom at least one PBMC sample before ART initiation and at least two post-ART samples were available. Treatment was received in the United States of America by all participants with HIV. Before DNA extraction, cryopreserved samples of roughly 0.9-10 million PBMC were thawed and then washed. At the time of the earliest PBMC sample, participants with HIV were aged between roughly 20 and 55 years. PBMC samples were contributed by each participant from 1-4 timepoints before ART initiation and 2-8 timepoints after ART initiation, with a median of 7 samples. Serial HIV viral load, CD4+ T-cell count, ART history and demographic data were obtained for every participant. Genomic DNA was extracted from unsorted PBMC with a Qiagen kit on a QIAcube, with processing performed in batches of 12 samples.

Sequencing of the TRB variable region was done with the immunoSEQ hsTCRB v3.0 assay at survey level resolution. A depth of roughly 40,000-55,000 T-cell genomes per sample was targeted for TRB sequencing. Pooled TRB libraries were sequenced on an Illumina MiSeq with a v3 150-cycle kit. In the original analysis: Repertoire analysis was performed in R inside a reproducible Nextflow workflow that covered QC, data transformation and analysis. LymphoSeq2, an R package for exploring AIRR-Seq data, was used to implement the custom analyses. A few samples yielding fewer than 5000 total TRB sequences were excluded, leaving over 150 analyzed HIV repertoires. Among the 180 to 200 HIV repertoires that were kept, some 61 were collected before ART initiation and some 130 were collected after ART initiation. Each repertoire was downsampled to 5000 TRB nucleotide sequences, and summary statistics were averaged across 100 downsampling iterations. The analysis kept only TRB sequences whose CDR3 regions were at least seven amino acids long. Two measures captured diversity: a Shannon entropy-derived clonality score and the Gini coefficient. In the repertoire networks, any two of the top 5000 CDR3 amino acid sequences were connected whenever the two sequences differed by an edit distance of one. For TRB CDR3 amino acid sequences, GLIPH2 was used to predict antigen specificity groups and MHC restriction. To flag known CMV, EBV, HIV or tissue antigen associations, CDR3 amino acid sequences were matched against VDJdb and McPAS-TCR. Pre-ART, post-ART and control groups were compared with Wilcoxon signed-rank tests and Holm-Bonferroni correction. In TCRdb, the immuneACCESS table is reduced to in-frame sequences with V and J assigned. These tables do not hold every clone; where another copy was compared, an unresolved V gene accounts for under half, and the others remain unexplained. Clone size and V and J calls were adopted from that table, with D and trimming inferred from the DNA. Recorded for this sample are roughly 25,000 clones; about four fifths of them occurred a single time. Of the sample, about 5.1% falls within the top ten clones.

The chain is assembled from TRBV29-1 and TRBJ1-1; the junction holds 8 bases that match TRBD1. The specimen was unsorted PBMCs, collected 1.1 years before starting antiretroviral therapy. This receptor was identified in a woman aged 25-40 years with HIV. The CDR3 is CSGFDRGTEAFF. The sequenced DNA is TGCAGCGGATTCGACAGGGGCACTGAAGCTTTCTTT.